This entry lists 14 T cell receptor beta chains sequenced from one sample in a study of blood T cell repertoires in COVID-19. The repertoire was sequenced with immunoSEQ multiplex PCR; TCRdb's copy has only in-frame clones and lacks some. The sample contains 120,000 to 150,000 clones, roughly 82% of which appear only once. The sample taken for sequencing was peripheral blood. These receptor sequences come from a human donor in a cohort sampled during active COVID-19.

The chain uses TRBV5-1 and TRBJ2-3, with 8 bases fitting TRBD2. J lost 11 bases, V lost 0 bases, and 11 bases had no gene match. The CDR3 totals 15 residues. CDR1 and CDR2 (germline): SGHRS, YFSETQ. In nucleotides, the CDR3 is TGCGCCAGCAGCTTGGACGTTAGCGGGGCAATCCAGCAGTATTTT. This codes for CASSLDVSGAIQQYF.

DNA of the CDR3: TGTGCCAGCAGAATTGAGGGATCCTCTGGGGCCAACGTCCTGACTTTC. Protein: CASRIEGSSGANVLTF. J is TRBJ2-6 and V is TRBV28; a weak D match, TRBD2 (5 bases). The CDR3 consists of 16 residues. Germline lookup yields CDR1 MDHEN and CDR2 SYDVKM. The V end was cut by 6 bases, the J end by 0 bases, with 12 bases between.

The chain couples TRBV2 to TRBJ1-1; no firm D call. V gave up 4 bases and J gave up 4 bases, with 13 bases separating them. Germline V gene sequence: CDR1 SNHLY, CDR2 FYNNEI. The CDR3 contains 14 residues. As DNA, the CDR3 is TGTGCCAGCAGTGTTACACAACCGATCACTGAAGCTTTCTTT. Translation gives CASSVTQPITEAFF.

The table lists this clone with many counts. The chain carries TRBV5-1 and TRBJ2-2, with D hard to call. Trimming took off 4 bases at V and 8 bases at J, with 12 bases between the two ends. Germline V gene data show CDR1 as SGHRS and CDR2 as YFSETQ. CDR3 size: 13 residues. CDR3: CASSNHKEGELFF. CDR3 nucleotide sequence: TGCGCCAGCAGCAATCACAAGGAGGGGGAGCTGTTTTTT.

The V call is TRBV11-2, the J call TRBJ2-7; possibly TRBD2 for D (6 bases). Germline CDR1 reads SGHAT; CDR2 reads FQNNGV. CDR3 length: 15 residues. V was trimmed by 1 base and J by 4 bases, leaving 14 bases between them. The CDR3 DNA reads TGTGCCAGCAGCTTAGTACGAGGGGCGGGGTACGAGCAGTACTTC. Translation: CASSLVRGAGYEQYF. The variable domain in full, completed from reference TRBV11-2 and TRBJ2-7, reads EAGVAQSPRYKIIEKRQSVAFWCNPISGHATLYWYQQILGQGPKLLIQFQNNGVVDDSQLPKDRFSAERLKGVDSTLKIQPAKLEDSAVYLCASSLVRGAGYEQYFGPGTRLTVT.

This clone has only a few counts. The chain recombines TRBV10-3 with TRBJ1-5; TRBD1 matches 7 bases. Losses at the gene ends were 3 bases for V and 2 bases for J; bases not matched to a gene: 10. Germline values: CDR1 ENHRY, CDR2 SYGVKD. The CDR3 sequence is 17 residues long. The CDR3 is CAISDGQGVSGNQPQHF. For the CDR3, the DNA is TGTGCCATCAGTGATGGGCAGGGGGTTTCGGGCAATCAGCCCCAGCATTTT.

The rearrangement uses TRBV3-1 (or the pseudogene TRBV3-2) and TRBJ2-5; 10 bases map to TRBD1. V was clipped by 4 bases and J by 1 base; unmatched bases: 3. Germline loops: CDR1 LGHDT, CDR2 YNNKEL (reference sequence). The CDR3 spans 15 residues. The CDR3 region has the DNA TGTGCCAGCAGCCCCGGGACAGGGGCCCAAGAGACCCAGTACTTC. It specifies CASSPGTGAQETQYF.

The chain combines TRBV5-1 with TRBJ2-5; 15 bases line up with TRBD2. The V gene end was trimmed by 3 bases and the J gene end by 4 bases; junction bases not matched to a gene: 7. The V gene's germline CDR1 is SGHRS and CDR2 YFSETQ. The CDR3 has 17 residues. CDR3 sequence reads: CASSSGLAGGWGETQYF. CDR3 sequence (DNA): TGCGCCAGCAGCTCGGGACTAGCGGGAGGTTGGGGAGAGACCCAGTACTTC.

This chain uses TRBV4-2 with TRBJ1-3; 7 nucleotides agree with TRBD1. Germline lookup yields CDR1 LGHNA and CDR2 YNFKEQ. Germline trimming cut 0 bases from V and 0 bases from J; bases unmatched to any gene: 8. The CDR3 is made up of 18 amino acids. CDR3 bases: TGTGCCAGCAGCCAAGATCTCGGGACAGTCGTCTCTGGAAACACCATATATTTT. Amino acid sequence: CASSQDLGTVVSGNTIYF.

J is TRBJ1-6 and V is TRBV2; 9 nucleotides line up with TRBD1. V trimming: 7 bases; J trimming: 6 bases; junction bases outside the gene matches: 1. The CDR3 consists of 13 residues. Germline assignment: CDR1 SNHLY and CDR2 FYNNEI. The CDR3 region has the DNA TGTGCCAGCACGGACAGGGGTAATTCACCCCTCCACTTT. This translates into CASTDRGNSPLHF. The full variable domain, its missing parts supplied by reference TRBV2 and TRBJ1-6, is EPEVTQTPSHQVTQMGQEVILRCVPISNHLYFYWYRQILGQKVEFLVSFYNNEISEKSEIFDDQFSVERPDGSNFTLKIRSTKLEDSAMYFCASTDRGNSPLHFGNGTRLTVT.

The V and J genes are TRBV30 and TRBJ1-6, with unresolved D. The germline V gene encodes CDR1 GTSNPN and CDR2 SVGIG (reference sequence). The CDR3 spans 17 residues. Trimming removed 4 bases at V and 0 bases at J, with 16 bases between. CDR3 in amino acids: CAWTPGLGSSYNSPLHF. CDR3 DNA: TGTGCCTGGACCCCCGGTCTAGGGAGCTCCTATAATTCACCCCTCCACTTT.

J is TRBJ2-3 and V is TRBV4-2; 11 bases agree with TRBD2. V trimming: 0 bases; J trimming: 4 bases; junction bases outside the gene matches: 9. The CDR3 spans 18 residues. The germline gives CDR1 LGHNA, CDR2 YNFKEQ. CDR3 bases: TGTGCCAGCAGCCAAGAAAGGTCGAGACTAGCGGGACCAGATACGCAGTATTTT. Its translation: CASSQERSRLAGPDTQYF.

V usage is TRBV5-4 and J usage is TRBJ2-5, with 12 bases lining up with TRBD2. Trimming took 9 bases from V and 4 from J; bases not matched to a gene: 10. The CDR3 sequence is 15 residues long. Germline lookup yields CDR1 SGHNT and CDR2 YYREEE (reference sequence). The CDR3 region has the DNA TGTGCCATGCTACCTAGCGGGGGGGCAGGAGAGACCCAGTACTTC. It codes for CAMLPSGGAGETQYF.

This clone ranks as medium-sized. CDR3 protein: CASSQEAGNNQPQHF. In DNA form, the CDR3 reads TGTGCCAGCAGCCAAGAGGCAGGGAACAATCAGCCCCAGCATTTT. The J gene is TRBJ1-5, the V gene TRBV3-1 (or the pseudogene TRBV3-2); TRBD1 is a possible D gene (5 bases). This CDR3 spans 15 amino acids. The germline V gene encodes CDR1 LGHDT and CDR2 YNNKEL (reference sequence). Between the trimmed V and J ends, which lost 0 bases and 3 bases, there was a span of 9 bases.